This T cell receptor (beta chain) was recovered during a study of shared clonotypes between healthy human individuals. Study results and caveats: Among a handful of donors, roughly 5.5% of naive CD4 clonotypes were found in common.

Trimming took 1 base from V and 7 from J; bases not matched to a gene: 6. Germline-derived CDR1 and CDR2 are SGHTA and FQGNSA. The CDR3 covers 15 residues. On this clone: What it binds is unknown.

Libraries were prepared by immunoSEQ multiplex PCR; TCRdb keeps only in-frame clonotypes and omits some of them. Found here are about 1.5 million clones, approximately 98% of them singletons; the top ten hold 0.4% to 0.55%. The clonotype was recovered from a man aged 30 to 45 in good health. The V gene is TRBV7-2, the J gene TRBJ2-1, with 8 nucleotides matching TRBD1. The source material was naive CD4+ T cells sorted from blood. The subset was: CD45RA+ positively selected. The CDR3 region is CASSLGRGPWNEQFF. CDR3 coding DNA: TGTGCCAGCAGCTTAGGCAGGGGGCCGTGGAATGAGCAGTTCTTC. The entire variable domain, with the rest obtained from reference TRBV7-2 and TRBJ2-1, is as follows: GAGVSQSPSNKVTEKGKDVELRCDPISGHTALYWYRQSLGQGLEFLIYFQGNSAPDKSGLPSDRFSAERTGGSVSTLTIQRTQQEDSAVYLCASSLGRGPWNEQFFGPGTRLTVL.